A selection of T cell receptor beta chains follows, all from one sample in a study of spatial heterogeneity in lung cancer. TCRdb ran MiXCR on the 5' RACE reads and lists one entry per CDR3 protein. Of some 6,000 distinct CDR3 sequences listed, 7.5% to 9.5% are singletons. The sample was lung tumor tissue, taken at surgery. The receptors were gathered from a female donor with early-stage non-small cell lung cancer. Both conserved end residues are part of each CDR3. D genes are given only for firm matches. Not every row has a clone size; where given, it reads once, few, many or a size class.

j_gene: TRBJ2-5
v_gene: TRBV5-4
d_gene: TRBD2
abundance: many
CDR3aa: CASSFRGSGGAGETQYF
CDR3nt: TGTGCCAGCAGCTTTCGAGGTAGCGGGGGGGCCGGAGAGACCCAGTACTTC

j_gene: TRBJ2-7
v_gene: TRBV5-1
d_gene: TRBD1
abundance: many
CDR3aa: CASSSSGTGAREQYF
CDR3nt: TGCGCCAGCAGCTCGTCGGGGACAGGGGCGAGGGAGCAGTACTTC

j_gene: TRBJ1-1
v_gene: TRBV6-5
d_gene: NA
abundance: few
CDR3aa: CASRQGINTEAFF
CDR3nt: TGTGCCAGCCGACAAGGGATAAACACTGAAGCTTTCTTT

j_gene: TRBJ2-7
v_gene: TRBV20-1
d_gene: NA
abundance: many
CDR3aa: CSAAPRTRGQYF
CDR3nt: TGCAGTGCTGCCCCTAGAACTCGAGGACAGTACTTC

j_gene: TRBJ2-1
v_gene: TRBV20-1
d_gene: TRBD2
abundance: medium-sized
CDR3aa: CSASPGTSGGANEQFF
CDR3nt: TGCAGTGCTAGCCCGGGGACTAGCGGGGGGGCAAATGAGCAGTTCTTC

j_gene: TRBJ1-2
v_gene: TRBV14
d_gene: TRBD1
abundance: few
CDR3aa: CASSPSESWTGDPNYGYTF
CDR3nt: TGTGCCAGCAGCCCCTCGGAGTCCTGGACAGGGGATCCTAACTATGGCTACACCTTC

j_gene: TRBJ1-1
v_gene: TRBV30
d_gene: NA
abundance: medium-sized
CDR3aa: CAWSPRVPTEAFF
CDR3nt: TGTGCCTGGAGCCCCCGGGTTCCCACTGAAGCTTTCTTT

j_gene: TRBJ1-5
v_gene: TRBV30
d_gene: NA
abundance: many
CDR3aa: CAYSGSIDQPQHF
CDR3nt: TGTGCCTACTCGGGCTCGATAGATCAGCCCCAGCATTTT

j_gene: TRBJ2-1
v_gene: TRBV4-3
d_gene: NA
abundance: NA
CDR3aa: CASSQGTGHANEQFF
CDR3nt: TGCGCCAGCAGCCAAGGAACTGGACACGCGAATGAGCAGTTCTTC

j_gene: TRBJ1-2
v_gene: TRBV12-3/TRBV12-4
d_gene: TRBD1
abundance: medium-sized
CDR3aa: CASSAPGQRGGYGYTF
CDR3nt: TGTGCCAGCAGTGCCCCGGGACAGCGAGGGGGCTATGGCTACACCTTC

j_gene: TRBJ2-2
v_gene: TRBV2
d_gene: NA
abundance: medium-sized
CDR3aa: CASSEFTTRRSGELFF
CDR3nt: TGTGCCAGCAGTGAATTCACGACGAGGAGGTCCGGGGAGCTGTTTTTT

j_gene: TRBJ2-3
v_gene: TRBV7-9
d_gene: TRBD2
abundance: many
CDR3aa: CASSLGAGVTDTQYF
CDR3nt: TGTGCCAGCAGCTTAGGGGCGGGGGTCACAGATACGCAGTATTTT

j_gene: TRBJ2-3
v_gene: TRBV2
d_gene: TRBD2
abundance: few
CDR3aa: CASSVIGLAGGDTQYF
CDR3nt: TGTGCCAGCAGTGTGATCGGACTAGCGGGGGGAGATACGCAGTATTTT

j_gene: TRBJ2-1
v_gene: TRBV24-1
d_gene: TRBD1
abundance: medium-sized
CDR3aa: CATSTGQGAFDEQFF
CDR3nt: TGTGCCACCAGTACGGGGCAGGGGGCCTTCGATGAGCAGTTCTTC

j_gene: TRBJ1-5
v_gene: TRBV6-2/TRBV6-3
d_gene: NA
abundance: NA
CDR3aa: CASRGQSVGNNQPQHF
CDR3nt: TGTGCCAGCAGGGGACAATCGGTGGGGAACAATCAGCCCCAGCATTTT

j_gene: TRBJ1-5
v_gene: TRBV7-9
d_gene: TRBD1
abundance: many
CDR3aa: CASSFSTGGDQPQHF
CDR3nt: TGTGCCAGCAGCTTTTCGACAGGGGGCGATCAGCCCCAGCATTTT

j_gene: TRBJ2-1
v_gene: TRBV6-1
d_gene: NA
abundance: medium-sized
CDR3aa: CASSELVGQFF
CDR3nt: TGTGCCAGCAGTGAACTAGTTGGGCAGTTCTTC

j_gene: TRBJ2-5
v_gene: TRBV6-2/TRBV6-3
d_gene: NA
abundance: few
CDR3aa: CASGYQETQYF
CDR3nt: TGTGCCAGCGGGTACCAAGAGACCCAGTACTTC

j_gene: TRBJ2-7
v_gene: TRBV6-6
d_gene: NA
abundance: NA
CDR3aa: CASSLTGWYEQYF
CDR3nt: TGTGCCAGCAGCTTAACAGGGTGGTACGAGCAGTACTTC

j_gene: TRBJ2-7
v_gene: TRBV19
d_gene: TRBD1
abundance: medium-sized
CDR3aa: CASSTAGTGAYEQYF
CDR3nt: TGTGCCAGTAGTACCGCCGGGACAGGGGCCTACGAGCAGTACTTC

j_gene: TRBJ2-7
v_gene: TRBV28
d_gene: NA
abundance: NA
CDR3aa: CASRASVGVLYEQYF
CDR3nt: TGTGCCAGCAGGGCTAGCGTTGGGGTTCTATACGAGCAGTACTTC

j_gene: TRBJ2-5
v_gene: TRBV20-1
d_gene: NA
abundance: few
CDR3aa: CSARDRNMETQYF
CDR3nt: TGCAGTGCTAGAGACAGGAATATGGAGACCCAGTACTTC

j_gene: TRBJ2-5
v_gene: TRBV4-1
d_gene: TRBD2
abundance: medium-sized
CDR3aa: CASSRLPSGTSGGAGETQYF
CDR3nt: TGCGCCAGCAGCCGACTACCTTCCGGGACTAGCGGGGGGGCCGGAGAGACCCAGTACTTC

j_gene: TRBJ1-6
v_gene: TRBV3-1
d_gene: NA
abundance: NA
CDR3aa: CASSQAGNGSPLHF
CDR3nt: TGTGCCAGCAGCCAAGCAGGAAACGGATCACCCCTCCACTTT

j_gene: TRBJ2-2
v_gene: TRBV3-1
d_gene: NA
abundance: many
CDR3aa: CASSQAGELFF
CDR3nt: TGTGCCAGCAGCCAGGCCGGGGAGCTGTTTTTT

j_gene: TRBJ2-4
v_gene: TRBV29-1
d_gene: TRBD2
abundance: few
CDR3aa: CSVLLAGRAKNIQYF
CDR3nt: TGCAGCGTCCTACTAGCGGGGAGAGCCAAAAACATTCAGTACTTC

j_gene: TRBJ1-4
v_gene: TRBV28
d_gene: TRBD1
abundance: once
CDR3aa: CASSEDGQGGEKVFF
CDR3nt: TGTGCCAGCAGTGAAGACGGACAGGGCGGGGAAAAAGTGTTTTTT

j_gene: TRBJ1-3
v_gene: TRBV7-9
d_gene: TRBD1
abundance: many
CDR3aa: CASSSDREGYTIYF
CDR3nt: TGTGCCAGCAGCTCAGACAGGGAGGGCTACACCATATATTTT

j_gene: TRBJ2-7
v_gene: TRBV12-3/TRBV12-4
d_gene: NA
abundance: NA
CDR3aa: CASSPLGQGGFYEQYF
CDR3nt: TGTGCCAGCAGCCCCTTGGGGCAGGGGGGTTTCTACGAGCAGTACTTC

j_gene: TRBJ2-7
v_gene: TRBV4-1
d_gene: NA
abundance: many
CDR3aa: CASSQEAVYSSYEQYF
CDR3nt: TGCGCCAGCAGCCAAGAAGCCGTGTACAGCTCCTACGAGCAGTACTTC

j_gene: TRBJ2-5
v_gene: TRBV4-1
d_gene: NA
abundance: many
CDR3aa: CASSPLRGDPGETQYF
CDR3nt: TGCGCCAGCAGCCCCCTCCGTGGGGACCCGGGGGAGACCCAGTACTTC

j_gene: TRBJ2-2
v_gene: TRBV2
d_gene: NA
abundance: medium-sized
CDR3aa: CASSDGNTGELFF
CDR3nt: TGTGCCAGCAGTGACGGGAACACCGGGGAGCTGTTTTTT

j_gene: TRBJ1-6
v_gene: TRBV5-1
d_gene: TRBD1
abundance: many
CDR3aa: CASSLNRQGRNSPLHF
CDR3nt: TGCGCCAGCAGCTTAAATCGACAGGGGAGGAATTCACCCCTCCACTTT

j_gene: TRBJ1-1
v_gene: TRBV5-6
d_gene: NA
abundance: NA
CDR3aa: CASSPKGLLMNTEAFF
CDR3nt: TGTGCCAGCAGCCCCAAAGGACTTCTAATGAACACTGAAGCTTTCTTT

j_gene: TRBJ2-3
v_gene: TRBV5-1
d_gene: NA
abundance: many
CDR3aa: CASSQDPTSTDTQYF
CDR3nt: TGCGCCAGCAGCCAGGACCCCACTAGCACAGATACGCAGTATTTT

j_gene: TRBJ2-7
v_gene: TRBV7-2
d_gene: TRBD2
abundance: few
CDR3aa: CASSLADKQYF
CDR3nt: TGTGCCAGCAGCCTAGCGGACAAGCAGTACTTC

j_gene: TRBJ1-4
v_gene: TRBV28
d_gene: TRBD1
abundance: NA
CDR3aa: CASSEDGQGGEKLFF
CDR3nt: TGTGCCAGCAGTGAAGACGGACAGGGCGGGGAAAAACTGTTTTTT

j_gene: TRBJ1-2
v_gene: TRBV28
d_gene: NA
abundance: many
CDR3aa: CASSLRQYGYTF
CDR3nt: TGTGCCAGCAGTCTAAGACAGTACGGCTACACCTTC

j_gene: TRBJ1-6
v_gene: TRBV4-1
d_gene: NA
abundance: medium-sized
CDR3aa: CASSQARGWGRSPLHF
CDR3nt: TGCGCCAGCAGCCAGGCAAGGGGGTGGGGGAGGTCACCCCTCCACTTT

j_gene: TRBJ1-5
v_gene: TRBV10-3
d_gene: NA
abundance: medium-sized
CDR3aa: CAISEGWWDQPQHF
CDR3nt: TGTGCCATCAGTGAGGGATGGTGGGATCAGCCCCAGCATTTT

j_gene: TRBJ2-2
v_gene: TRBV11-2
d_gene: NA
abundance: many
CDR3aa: CASSLVSTAATGELFF
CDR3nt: TGTGCCAGCAGCTTAGTATCGACGGCAGCAACAGGGGAGCTGTTTTTT

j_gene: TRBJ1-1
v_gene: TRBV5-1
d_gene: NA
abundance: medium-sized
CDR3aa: CASIGDNLNTEAFF
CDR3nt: TGCGCCAGCATAGGAGACAACTTGAACACTGAAGCTTTCTTT

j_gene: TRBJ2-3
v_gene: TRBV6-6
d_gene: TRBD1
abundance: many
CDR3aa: CASSYSRTGLTDTQYF
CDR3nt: TGTGCCAGCAGTTACTCGCGGACAGGGCTCACAGATACGCAGTATTTT

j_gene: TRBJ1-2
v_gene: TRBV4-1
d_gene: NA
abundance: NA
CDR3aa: CASRLGTSNYGYTF
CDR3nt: TGCGCCAGCAGACTCGGGACATCTAACTATGGCTACACCTTC

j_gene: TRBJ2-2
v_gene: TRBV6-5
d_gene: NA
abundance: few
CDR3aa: CASSWGGGATGELFF
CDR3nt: TGTGCCAGCAGTTGGGGAGGGGGGGCGACCGGGGAGCTGTTTTTT

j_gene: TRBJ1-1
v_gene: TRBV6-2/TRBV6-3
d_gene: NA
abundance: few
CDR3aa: CASSPDRFEAFF
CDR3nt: TGTGCCAGCAGCCCCGACAGGTTTGAAGCTTTCTTT

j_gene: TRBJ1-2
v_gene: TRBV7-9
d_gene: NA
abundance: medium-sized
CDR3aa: CASSLAQVGSYGYTF
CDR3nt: TGTGCCAGCAGCTTAGCCCAGGTGGGGTCGTATGGCTACACCTTC

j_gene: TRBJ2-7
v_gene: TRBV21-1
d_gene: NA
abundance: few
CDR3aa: CASSPGRGPLYEQYF
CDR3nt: TGTGCCAGCAGCCCGGGGCGGGGGCCCCTATACGAGCAGTACTTC

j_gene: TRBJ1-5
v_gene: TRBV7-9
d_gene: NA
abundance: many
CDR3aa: CASSLQGHNQPQHF
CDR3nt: TGTGCCAGCAGCTTACAGGGTCACAATCAGCCCCAGCATTTT

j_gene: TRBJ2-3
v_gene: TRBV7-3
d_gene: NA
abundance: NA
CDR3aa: CASSLSVATDTQYF
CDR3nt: TGTGCCAGCAGCTTAAGTGTGGCCACAGATACGCAGTATTTT

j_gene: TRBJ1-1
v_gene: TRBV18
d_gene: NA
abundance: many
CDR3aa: CASSPIYRNTEAFF
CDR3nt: TGTGCCAGCTCACCAATTTACAGGAACACTGAAGCTTTCTTT

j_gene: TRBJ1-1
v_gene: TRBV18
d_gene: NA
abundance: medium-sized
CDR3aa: CASSDGPNTEAFF
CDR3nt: TGTGCCAGCTCAGACGGCCCGAACACTGAAGCTTTCTTT

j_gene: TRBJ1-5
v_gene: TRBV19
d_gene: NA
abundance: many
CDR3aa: CASSRNNQPQHF
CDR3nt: TGTGCCAGTAGTCGGAACAATCAGCCCCAGCATTTT

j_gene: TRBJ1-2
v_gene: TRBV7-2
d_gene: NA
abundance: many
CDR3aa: CASSLQVDYGYTF
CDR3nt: TGTGCCAGCAGCCTTCAGGTCGACTATGGCTACACCTTC

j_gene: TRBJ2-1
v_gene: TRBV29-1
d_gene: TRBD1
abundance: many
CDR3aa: CSVEGVGTGGQNEQFF
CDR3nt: TGCAGCGTTGAAGGGGTCGGTACAGGGGGCCAAAATGAGCAGTTCTTC

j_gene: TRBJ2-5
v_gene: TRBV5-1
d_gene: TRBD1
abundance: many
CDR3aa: CASSPTGGGRETQYF
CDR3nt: TGCGCCAGCAGCCCAACAGGGGGCGGTAGAGAGACCCAGTACTTC

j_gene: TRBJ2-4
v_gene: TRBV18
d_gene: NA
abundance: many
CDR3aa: CASSPPSDIQYF
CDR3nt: TGTGCCAGCTCACCACCCTCGGACATTCAGTACTTC

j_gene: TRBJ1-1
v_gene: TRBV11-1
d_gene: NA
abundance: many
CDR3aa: CASSLVIGGNTEAFF
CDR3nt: TGTGCCAGCAGCTTAGTAATAGGCGGGAACACTGAAGCTTTCTTT

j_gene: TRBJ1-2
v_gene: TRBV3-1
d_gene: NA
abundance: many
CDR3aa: CASSQGGAMIYGYTF
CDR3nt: TGTGCCAGCAGCCAAGGAGGGGCAATGATCTATGGCTACACCTTC